This record looks at one T cell receptor (beta chain) sequence and its context. Repertoires were generated with immunoSEQ multiplex PCR, while TCRdb's copy carries only in-frame clones and drops some. The table lists about 160,000 clones, about 80% of them singletons. This sample stems from a study of blood T cell repertoires in COVID-19. CDR1 and CDR2 (germline): MGHRA, YSYEKL. CDR3 length: 14 amino acids. Trimming cost V 0 bases and J 12 bases, with 12 bases left between them. The gene calls are TRBV4-1 and TRBJ1-6; D uncertain. This TCR was recovered from a woman in her sixties who had recovered from COVID-19. Sequenced sample: PBMCs or T cells enriched from blood (not recorded which). The CDR3 sequence: CASSQDVSSRPLHF. CDR3 DNA: TGCGCCAGCAGCCAAGATGTGTCCTCTCGACCCCTCCACTTT.